These 8 T cell receptor beta chains originate from one sample sequenced in a study of cytomegalovirus exposure and HLA in healthy donors (TCRdb year 2017). The protocol used for the library was the immunoSEQ multiplex PCR assay. A mixture of 60 forward primers for TCR Vbeta segments and 13 reverse primers for TCR Jbeta segments was used in the multiplex PCR. In TCRdb, the immuneACCESS table is reduced to in-frame sequences with V and J assigned. These tables do not hold every clone; where another copy was compared, an unresolved V gene accounts for under half, and the others remain unexplained. This sample is represented by some 190,000 clones; 76% of them were singletons. The ten largest clones capture around 1.5% of the sample. Source material: PBMCs. The receptors originated from a man aged 18 to 35 in good health and CMV-seronegative.

The V call is TRBV7-8, the J call TRBJ2-5; D perhaps matches TRBD1 (6 bases). The DNA matches TRBJ2-7 better at its end, which makes the J call doubtful. The CDR3 has 12 amino acids. The germline CDR1 and CDR2 sequences are SGHVS and FQNEAQ. In DNA form, the CDR3 reads TGTGCCAGCAGCACCCCAGGGGCCGAGCAGTACTTC. Translating it yields CASSTPGAEQYF.

CDR3 nucleotides: TGCGCCAGCGGCCTAGCGGGAGTGTACGAGCAGTACTTC. Translating gives CASGLAGVYEQYF. The chain is built from TRBV5-1 and TRBJ2-7; 10 nucleotides match TRBD2. Trimming took 7 bases from V and 4 from J; bases not matched to a gene: 5. The CDR3 covers 13 residues. Germline values: CDR1 SGHRS, CDR2 YFSETQ. The entire variable domain, with the rest obtained from reference TRBV5-1 and TRBJ2-7, is as follows: KAGVTQTPRYLIKTRGQQVTLSCSPISGHRSVSWYQQTPGQGLQFLFEYFSETQRNKGNFPGRFSGRQFSNSRSEMNVSTLELGDSALYLCASGLAGVYEQYFGPGTRLTVT.

The chain links TRBV28 to TRBJ2-7, with 14 nucleotides matching TRBD2. Germline V gives CDR1 MDHEN, CDR2 SYDVKM. The CDR3 runs 16 residues. V shed 5 bases, J shed 1 base, and the junction held 4 bases outside the gene matches. The CDR3 region is CASSRTSGRRSYEQYF. The DNA for the CDR3 is TGTGCCAGCAGTCGGACTAGCGGGAGGAGGTCCTACGAGCAGTACTTC. Supplemented by reference TRBV28 and TRBJ2-7, the full variable domain reads DVKVTQSSRYLVKRTGEKVFLECVQDMDHENMFWYRQDPGLGLRLIYFSYDVKMKEKGDIPEGYSVSREKKERFSLILESASTNQTSMYLCASSRTSGRRSYEQYFGPGTRLTVT.

The sample holds one count of this clone. The chain combines TRBV6-1 with TRBJ2-5; 9 bases agree with TRBD2. The ends lost 4 bases at V and 7 bases at J; junction bases unmatched: 10. The germline V gene encodes CDR1 MNHNS and CDR2 SASEGT. There are 15 residues in the CDR3. The CDR3 reads CASSGRAGGPGTQYF. The DNA for the CDR3 is TGTGCCAGCAGTGGTCGGGCGGGGGGGCCGGGGACCCAGTACTTC.

The gene calls are TRBV30 and TRBJ2-2, with a possible D match to TRBD2 (5 bases). Looked up from germline, CDR1 is GTSNPN and CDR2 is SVGIG (reference sequence). The CDR3 has 15 amino acids. Between the trimmed V and J ends, which lost 2 bases and 5 bases, there was a span of 15 bases. The CDR3 loop is CAWSLGPPGTGELFF. For the CDR3, the DNA is TGTGCCTGGAGTCTAGGACCGCCGGGGACCGGGGAGCTGTTTTTT.

Points on this clone: Other nucleotide sequences in the sample specify the same CDR3. V and J are TRBV6-1 and TRBJ1-1, with TRBD1 matching 7 bases. The length of the CDR3 is 14 residues. The germline V gene has CDR1 MNHNS and CDR2 SASEGT. Unmatched junction bases numbered 7, after V lost 4 bases and J lost 5 bases. CDR3 in DNA: TGTGCCAGCAGTGTCGACAGGGCCGGGACTGAAGCTTTCTTT. Amino acid sequence: CASSVDRAGTEAFF.

This clone appeared once. In the same sample, other DNA sequences code for this CDR3. The gene calls are TRBV5-1 and TRBJ2-3; TRBD2 aligns across 8 bases. J gave up 0 bases and V 0 bases, and 3 bases lay outside the gene matches. The CDR3 loop spans 16 amino acids. Germline CDR1 SGHRS, CDR2 YFSETQ. The CDR3 loop is CASSLGPSGSTDTQYF. CDR3 DNA sequence: TGCGCCAGCAGCTTGGGTCCTAGCGGGAGCACAGATACGCAGTATTTT.

The chain links TRBV28 to TRBJ2-7; D is unclear. The CDR3 spans 11 residues. With 4 bases removed from V and 3 bases from J, the gap between germline ends came to 4 bases. Germline lookup yields CDR1 MDHEN and CDR2 SYDVKM. The CDR3 is CASSYSYEQYF. The CDR3 DNA is TGTGCCAGCAGTTACAGCTACGAGCAGTACTTC.